This TCR beta chain was recorded in a study of cytomegalovirus exposure and HLA in healthy donors. The PCR used 60 Vbeta and 13 Jbeta primers. In the original workflow: An analysis that came later counted 70 million to 100 million unique TCR beta chains, around 12 million shared. Data came from immunoSEQ multiplex PCR; TCRdb stores just in-frame clones and leaves some out. The V and J calls and the clone size are those of that table, but D and trimming were determined from the DNA. Of about 170,000 clones in the sample, roughly three quarters were seen once. V shed 4 bases and J shed 0 bases, with 13 bases lying between them. Germline lookup yields CDR1 SGHKS and CDR2 YYEKEE (reference sequence). This CDR3 spans 15 amino acids.

The chain combines TRBV5-5 with TRBJ1-1; D is unresolved. This receptor was taken from a man aged 40-49 years in good health and CMV-seropositive. The sample was PBMCs. The CDR3 DNA is TGTGCCAGCAGCCCTAGGAGCATCATGAACACTGAAGCTTTCTTT. It specifies CASSPRSIMNTEAFF.